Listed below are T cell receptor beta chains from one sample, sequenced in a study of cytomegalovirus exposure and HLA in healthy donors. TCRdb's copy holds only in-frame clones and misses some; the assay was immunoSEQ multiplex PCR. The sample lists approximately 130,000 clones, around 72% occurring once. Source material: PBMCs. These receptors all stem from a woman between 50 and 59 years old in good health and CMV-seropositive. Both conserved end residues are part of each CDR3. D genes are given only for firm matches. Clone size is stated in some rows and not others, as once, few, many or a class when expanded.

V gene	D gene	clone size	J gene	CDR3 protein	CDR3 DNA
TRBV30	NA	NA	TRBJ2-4	CAWSPLGGGFKNIQYF	TGTGCCTGGAGTCCGCTCGGCGGAGGGTTCAAAAACATTCAGTACTTC
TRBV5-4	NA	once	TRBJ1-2	CASSSDWNYGYTF	TGTGCCAGCAGCTCGGACTGGAACTATGGCTACACCTTC
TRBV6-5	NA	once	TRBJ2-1	CASSYPCGDNNEQFF	TGTGCCAGCAGTTACCCATGCGGGGATAACAATGAGCAGTTCTTC
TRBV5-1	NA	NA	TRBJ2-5	CASSYQDGAETQYF	TGCGCCAGCAGCTACCAGGATGGGGCGGAGACCCAGTACTTC
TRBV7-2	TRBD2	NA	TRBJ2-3	CASSLVTRGGRTDTQYF	TGTGCCAGCAGCTTAGTTACCCGGGGGGGCAGGACAGATACGCAGTATTTT
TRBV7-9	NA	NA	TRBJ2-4	CASSLDAANIQYF	TGTGCCAGCAGCCTGGATGCGGCCAACATTCAGTACTTC
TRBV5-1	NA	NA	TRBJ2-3	CASSLGPARGDTQYF	TGCGCCAGCAGCTTGGGACCTGCGCGAGGTGATACGCAGTATTTT
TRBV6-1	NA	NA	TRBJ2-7	CASSLGLSSYEQYF	TGTGCCAGCAGCCTAGGATTGAGCTCCTACGAGCAGTACTTC
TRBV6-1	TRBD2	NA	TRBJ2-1	CASSEGILAGGNEQFF	TGTGCCAGCAGTGAGGGGATACTAGCGGGGGGGAATGAGCAGTTCTTC
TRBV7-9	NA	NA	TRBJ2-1	CASSLRSVGLRGNEQFF	TGTGCCAGCAGCTTAAGGTCGGTGGGACTCCGGGGGAATGAGCAGTTCTTC
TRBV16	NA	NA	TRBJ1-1	CASSQLWQKSAFF	TGTGCCAGCAGCCAACTTTGGCAAAAGTCAGCTTTCTTT
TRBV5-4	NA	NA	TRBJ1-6	CASSTGGESSTPLHF	TGTGCCAGCAGCACTGGGGGGGAAAGTTCGACACCCCTCCACTTT
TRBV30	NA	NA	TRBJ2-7	CAWSPQGYEQYF	TGTGCCTGGAGTCCCCAGGGCTACGAGCAGTACTTC
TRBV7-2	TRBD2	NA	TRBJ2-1	CASSLELAGNNEQFF	TGTGCCAGCAGCTTAGAACTAGCGGGGAACAATGAGCAGTTCTTC
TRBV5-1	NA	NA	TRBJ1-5	CASNRQNLGSNQPQHF	TGCGCCAGCAACAGACAGAACCTTGGGAGCAATCAGCCCCAGCATTTT
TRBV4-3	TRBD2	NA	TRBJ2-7	CASSQIAGDSYEQYF	TGCGCCAGCAGCCAAATAGCGGGGGACTCCTACGAGCAGTACTTC
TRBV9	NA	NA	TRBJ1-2	CASSVGSGDGYTF	TGTGCCAGCAGCGTAGGTTCGGGGGATGGCTACACCTTC
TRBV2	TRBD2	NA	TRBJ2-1	CASSEAKTSGKTYNEQFF	TGTGCCAGCAGTGAAGCGAAGACTAGCGGTAAGACCTACAATGAGCAGTTCTTC
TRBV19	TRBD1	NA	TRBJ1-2	CASTLGSRQGALDGYTF	TGTGCCAGTACCCTAGGATCGAGACAGGGGGCGTTGGATGGCTACACCTTC
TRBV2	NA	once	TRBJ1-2	CASSDPQGGSYTF	TGTGCCAGCAGCGACCCCCAAGGGGGTAGCTACACCTTC
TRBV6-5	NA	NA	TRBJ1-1	CASSYEGGTARFEAFF	TGTGCCAGCAGTTACGAGGGCGGGACGGCCCGGTTTGAAGCTTTCTTT
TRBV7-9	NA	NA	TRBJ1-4	CASSLAGGGFNEKLFF	TGTGCCAGCAGCTTAGCAGGCGGGGGATTTAATGAAAAACTGTTTTTT
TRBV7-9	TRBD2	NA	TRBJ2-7	CASSLAPGLAGDEQYF	TGTGCCAGCAGCTTAGCCCCGGGACTAGCGGGAGACGAGCAGTACTTC
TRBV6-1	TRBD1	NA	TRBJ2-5	CASRATGDAQETQYF	TGTGCCAGCAGGGCTACAGGGGATGCCCAAGAGACCCAGTACTTC
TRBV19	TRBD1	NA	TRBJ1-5	CASSYGAGGSNQPQHF	TGTGCCAGTAGTTATGGGGCAGGGGGCTCGAATCAGCCCCAGCATTTT
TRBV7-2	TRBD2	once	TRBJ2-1	CASSLGSGDEQFF	TGTGCCAGCAGCTTGGGGAGCGGGGATGAGCAGTTCTTC
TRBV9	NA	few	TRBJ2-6	CASSVVSGANVLTF	TGTGCCAGCAGCGTAGTATCCGGGGCCAACGTCCTGACTTTC
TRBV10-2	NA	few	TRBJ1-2	CASSEGQNYGYTF	TGCGCCAGCAGTGAGGGACAGAACTATGGCTACACCTTC
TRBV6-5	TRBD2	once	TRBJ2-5	CASSFGVAGVGETQYF	TGTGCCAGCAGTTTCGGAGTAGCGGGCGTGGGCGAGACCCAGTACTTC
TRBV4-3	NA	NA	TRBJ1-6	CASSQDPPSPYNSPLHF	TGCGCCAGCAGCCAAGATCCCCCGAGCCCCTATAATTCACCCCTCCACTTT
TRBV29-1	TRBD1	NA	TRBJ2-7	CSVEARTGSYEQYF	TGCAGCGTTGAAGCGAGGACAGGCTCCTACGAGCAGTACTTC
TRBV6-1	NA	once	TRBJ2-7	CASSADRTSYEQYF	TGTGCCAGCAGTGCCGACAGGACCTCCTACGAGCAGTACTTC
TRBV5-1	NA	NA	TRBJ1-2	CASSLGQDYGYTF	TGCGCCAGCAGCTTGGGCCAGGACTATGGCTACACCTTC
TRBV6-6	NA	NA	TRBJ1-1	CASSYTGSVRREAFF	TGTGCCAGCAGTTATACAGGGAGCGTCCGGCGAGAAGCTTTCTTT
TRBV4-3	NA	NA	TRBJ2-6	CASSQDRGRGANVLTF	TGCGCCAGCAGCCAAGATCGAGGTAGGGGGGCCAACGTCCTGACTTTC
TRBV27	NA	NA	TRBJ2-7	CASSTGTYLYEQYF	TGTGCCAGCAGTACCGGGACTTATCTCTACGAGCAGTACTTC
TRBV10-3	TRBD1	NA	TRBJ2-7	CAISEGPGQGNYEQYF	TGTGCCATCAGTGAAGGGCCGGGACAGGGTAACTACGAGCAGTACTTC
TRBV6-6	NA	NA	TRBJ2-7	CASSAGLSYEQYF	TGTGCCAGCAGTGCGGGACTCTCCTACGAGCAGTACTTC
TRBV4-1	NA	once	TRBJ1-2	CASSQVGAGRKGYTF	TGCGCCAGCAGCCAAGTTGGGGCAGGTAGGAAGGGCTACACCTTC
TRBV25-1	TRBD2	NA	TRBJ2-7	CASGASGSYEQYF	TGTGCCAGTGGGGCTAGCGGGTCCTACGAGCAGTACTTC
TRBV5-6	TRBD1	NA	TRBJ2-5	CASSSVGTEETQYF	TGTGCCAGCAGCTCGGTGGGGACAGAAGAGACCCAGTACTTC